This TCR beta chain was recovered during a study of T cells in localized non-small cell lung cancer. TCRdb's copy holds only in-frame clones and misses some; the assay was immunoSEQ multiplex PCR. The sample yields about 26,000 clones, approximately 90% seen once. This clone was counted a single time. This TCR was recovered from a female donor aged 60 or older with stage II squamous cell lung carcinoma. The sample in question was peripheral blood, obtained before any cancer treatment.

The CDR3 DNA sequence: TGCAGCGTTGCAGGCCTTCTGAACACTGAAGCTTTCTTT. This sequence encodes CSVAGLLNTEAFF. The chain is built from TRBV29-1 and TRBJ1-1; D is uncertain. Germline assignment: CDR1 SQVTM and CDR2 ANQGSEA. The CDR3 loop spans 13 amino acids. V shed 4 bases and J shed 0 bases, with 9 bases lying between them.